This T cell receptor (beta chain) was sequenced for a study of CD8 T cells in Susac syndrome. Random hexamers were used to reverse transcribe an amount of roughly 0.5 to 1 ug RNA. Using its own MiXCR run on the immunoSEQ multiplex PCR reads, TCRdb lists one record per CDR3 protein. Here the sample spans 110,000 or so distinct CDR3 sequences, around 95% being singletons. Germline CDR1 is LGHNA and CDR2 is YNFKEQ. V shed 0 bases and J 2 bases; nucleotides not matched to a gene: 2. The CDR3 is 15 amino acids. The sequenced material came from CD4+ T cells from PBMCs. This TCR was recovered from a human donor in good health. This chain joins TRBV4-2 and TRBJ2-7, with 9 bases identical to TRBD1. CDR3 residues: CASSQDGQGPYEQYF. CDR3 sequence (DNA): TGTGCCAGCAGCCAAGACGGACAGGGGCCCTACGAGCAGTACTTC.